The source of this T cell receptor beta chain is a study of blood T cell repertoires in COVID-19. Study-wide background: Donors in the United States, Italy and Spain gave samples during acute or convalescent COVID-19. In each case, the material was cDNA or gDNA derived from T cells, B-cell-depleted T cells, or PBMCs.

As processed by the authors: Nucleated cell number was recorded as an estimate derived from reference gene primer amplification. The method was immunoSEQ multiplex PCR; TCRdb's version includes in-frame clones alone and lacks a portion of them. V, J and clone size are those of that table, while D and trimming were read from the DNA. The data hold about 250,000 clones, with around 90% observed a single time. Sequenced sample: peripheral blood. The TCR comes from a woman under 40 with acute or convalescent COVID-19.

The CDR3 DNA reads TGTGCCAGCAGCCCCTGGACAGGGACCCTCACAGATACGCAGTATTTT. It is translated as CASSPWTGTLTDTQYF. V is TRBV7-9 and J is TRBJ2-3, with 8 nucleotides matching TRBD1. Germline CDR1 and CDR2: SEHNR and FQNEAQ (reference sequence). V lost 5 bases, J lost 2 bases, and 9 bases stayed unmatched. This CDR3 is 16 amino acids long.